The clone carrying this T cell receptor beta chain is medium-sized within its sample. Its specificity is not known. Since it is a stray read in a library aimed at alpha chains, this beta chain has a size that is not meaningful. The time point: sample taken at primary tumor resection. Sequencing covered unsorted whole RNA taken from tumor, nontumor lung or frozen PBMC. Trimming stripped 3 bases from V and 5 bases from J, with 16 bases between. CDR1 and CDR2 from the germline V gene are SGHNT and YENEEA. This CDR3 is built from 15 residues. Each TCR cDNA molecule bore a unique molecular identifier. TCRdb reprocessed the 5' RACE reads with MiXCR, giving one entry per CDR3 protein. The sample lists thousands of distinct CDR3 sequences, more than 12% seen once, with 10% in the top ten. The data are from a study of spatial heterogeneity in lung cancer. Study-level results: Within tumors, counts of expanded alpha and beta TCRs tracked tumor mutation counts.

The clonotype was recovered from a male donor with early-stage non-small cell lung cancer. The material sequenced was lung tumor tissue, taken at surgery. The genes are TRBV11-3 and TRBJ2-5, with D possibly being TRBD1 (6 bases). CDR3 nucleotide sequence: TGTGCCAGCAGCTTTGGGGGCGGACTCGGGGAGACCCAGTACTTC. Translating gives CASSFGGGLGETQYF. Together with reference TRBV11-3 and TRBJ2-5, the CDR3 gives the full variable domain: EAGVVQSPRYKIIEKKQPVAFWCNPISGHNTLYWYLQNLGQGPELLIRYENEEAVDDSQLPKDRFSAERLKGVDSTLKIQPAELGDSAVYLCASSFGGGLGETQYFGPGTRLLVL.